These 19 T cell receptor beta chains originate from one sample sequenced in a study of control samples from healthy donors and cancer patients. The table came from immunoSEQ multiplex PCR; TCRdb's copy has only in-frame clones and leaves some out. This sample's table reports about 190,000 clones. The sample taken for sequencing was blood. Receptors originate from a woman between 25 and 40 years old in good health.

The V gene is TRBV5-6, the J gene TRBJ1-2; D might be TRBD1 (6 bases). CDR1 and CDR2 (germline): SGHDT, YYEEEE. Trimming stripped 2 bases from V and 7 bases from J, with 12 bases between. The CDR3 runs 13 residues. The CDR3 DNA reads as TGTGCCAGCAGCTTTCCGGGACATTTTGGCTACACCTTC. Translation gives CASSFPGHFGYTF.

The V call is TRBV28, the J call TRBJ1-2; no clear D gene. Germline-derived CDR1 and CDR2 are MDHEN and SYDVKM. This CDR3 has 15 residues. Trimming cost V 2 bases and J 4 bases, with 14 bases left between them. CDR3 DNA: TGTGCCAGCAGTTTAGTCGCACTCTTTCCCTATGGCTACACCTTC. It translates to CASSLVALFPYGYTF.

This rearrangement joins TRBV5-3 to TRBJ2-3; D ambiguous. TRBV5-3 is reported as an ORF; its role is uncertain. The CDR3 contains 15 residues. The ends were cut back, 0 bases at V and 0 bases at J, with 8 bases in the middle. The CDR3 DNA reads as TGTGCCAGAAGCTTGGTTAAAGACAGCACAGATACGCAGTATTTT. The encoded protein is CARSLVKDSTDTQYF.

The chain is built from TRBV6-5 and TRBJ1-2, with 9 bases matching TRBD1. V was clipped by 2 bases and J by 5 bases; unmatched bases: 3. Germline loops: CDR1 MNHEY, CDR2 SVGAGI. The CDR3 contains 14 residues. CDR3 nucleotides: TGTGCCAGCAGTTACGCGGGACAGGGATATGGCTACACCTTC. This translates into CASSYAGQGYGYTF.

J is TRBJ1-6 and V is TRBV19; no clear D. The CDR3 runs to 12 residues. CDR1 LNHDA and CDR2 SQIVND come from the germline V gene (reference sequence). DNA for the CDR3: TGTGCTGTCAGCTCCTATAATTCACCCCTCCACTTT. It encodes CAVSSYNSPLHF. Together with reference TRBV19 and TRBJ1-6, the CDR3 gives the full variable domain: DGGITQSPKYLFRKEGQNVTLSCEQNLNHDAMYWYRQDPGQGLRLIYYSQIVNDFQKGDIAEGYSVSREKKESFPLTVTSAQKNPTAFYLCAVSSYNSPLHFGNGTRLTVT.

The rearrangement uses TRBV10-1 and TRBJ1-2, with TRBD1 as a possible D gene (5 bases). CDR1 WNHNN and CDR2 SYGVQD come from the germline V gene (reference sequence). The V end was cut by 4 bases, the J end by 3 bases, with 9 bases between. The CDR3 totals 13 residues. CDR3 sequence reads: CASSAGTDYGYTF. DNA for the CDR3: TGCGCCAGCAGTGCCGGGACGGACTATGGCTACACCTTC.

V usage is TRBV6-5 and J usage is TRBJ2-3; D remains unclear. Trimming removed 4 bases at V and 4 bases at J, with 18 bases between. This CDR3 spans 16 amino acids. Per the germline V gene, CDR1 is MNHEY and CDR2 is SVGAGI. The CDR3 sequence: CASSSDVRPYADTQYF. The CDR3 DNA reads TGTGCCAGCAGTTCGGACGTTCGTCCCTACGCAGATACGCAGTATTTT.

The chain links TRBV28 to TRBJ1-5; 8 positions agree with TRBD1. Looked up from germline, CDR1 is MDHEN and CDR2 is SYDVKM. J gave up 11 bases and V 7 bases, and 13 bases lay outside the gene matches. The CDR3 totals 14 residues. DNA of the CDR3: TGTGCCAGCACCAAAGGGGACAGGTCCTTGGCCCAGCATTTT. The encoded protein is CASTKGDRSLAQHF.

This chain links TRBV24-1 with TRBJ2-5; tentatively, D is TRBD1 (5 bases). This CDR3 is 15 amino acids long. Trimming cost V 0 bases and J 9 bases, with 16 bases left between them. CDR1 and CDR2 from the germline V gene are KGHDR and SFDVKD. CDR3 sequence reads: CATSDLPPGKWPQYF. The CDR3 bases are TGTGCCACCAGTGATTTGCCCCCAGGGAAGTGGCCCCAGTACTTC.

The V call is TRBV9, the J call TRBJ2-7; D gene unclear. Germline CDR1 reads SGDLS; CDR2 reads YYNGEE. Trimming removed 0 bases at V and 0 bases at J, with 4 bases between. The CDR3 covers 13 residues. The CDR3 sequence is CASSVGDSYEQYF. Here the CDR3 DNA reads TGTGCCAGCAGCGTAGGGGACTCCTACGAGCAGTACTTC.

This chain uses TRBV28 with TRBJ2-7, with D tentatively TRBD1 or TRBD2 (5 bases each). Germline V gives CDR1 MDHEN, CDR2 SYDVKM. The CDR3 runs 15 residues. Deletions cut 3 bases from V and 2 bases from J, with 14 bases between. The CDR3 here is CASSFGQGVPYEQYF. DNA of the CDR3: TGTGCCAGCAGTTTTGGGCAGGGAGTTCCCTACGAGCAGTACTTC.

The chain recombines TRBV6-5 with TRBJ2-5, with D maybe TRBD1 (6 bases). Germline values: CDR1 MNHEY, CDR2 SVGAGI. The CDR3 runs 16 residues. Between the trimmed V and J ends, which lost 0 bases and 5 bases, there was a span of 16 bases. CDR3 protein: CASSYSGQGSSETQYF. The CDR3 nucleotides read TGTGCCAGCAGTTACTCCGGGCAGGGGAGTAGTGAGACCCAGTACTTC.

The rearrangement uses TRBV28 and TRBJ1-1; D unclear. With 6 bases removed from V and 6 bases from J, the gap between germline ends came to 23 bases. There are 16 residues in the CDR3. Germline V gene lookup returns CDR1 MDHEN and CDR2 SYDVKM. In nucleotides, the CDR3 is TGTGCCAGCAGCGATCTAAATGGCAGACTAGCGGCTGAAGCTTTCTTT. As protein: CASSDLNGRLAAEAFF.

This chain connects TRBV18 to TRBJ1-6; perhaps TRBD1 as D (6 bases). V gave up 3 bases and J gave up 4 bases, with 10 bases separating them. Germline V CDR1 and CDR2: KGHSH, LQKENI. CDR3 length: 15 residues. CDR3 region: CASSPGRGYNSPLHF. The CDR3 bases are TGTGCCAGCTCACCGGGCAGGGGTTATAATTCACCCCTCCACTTT.

CDR3 in amino acids: CASSPGLRGDTQYF. The CDR3 region has the DNA TGCGCCAGCAGCCCGGGACTCCGGGGAGATACGCAGTATTTT. The chain joins TRBV4-1 to TRBJ2-3; D may be TRBD2 (6 bases). This CDR3 has 14 amino acids. V lost 4 bases, J lost 5 bases, and 13 bases lay in between. Germline CDR1 MGHRA, CDR2 YSYEKL.

V gene TRBV3-1 (or the pseudogene TRBV3-2) combines with J gene TRBJ2-2, with D unclear. The CDR3 consists of 15 residues. Trimming removed 4 bases from V and 0 bases from J, with 9 bases in between. Germline V CDR1 and CDR2: LGHDT, YNNKEL (reference sequence). The DNA for the CDR3 is TGTGCCAGCAGCCCTAACGTAGCGAACACCGGGGAGCTGTTTTTT. Encoded protein: CASSPNVANTGELFF.

The chain links TRBV4-2 to TRBJ2-7, with 9 bases lining up with TRBD2. V shed 2 bases, J shed 0 bases, and the junction held 8 bases outside the gene matches. CDR3 length equals 17 residues. Germline CDR1 reads LGHNA; CDR2 reads YNFKEQ. The CDR3 nucleotides are TGTGCCAGCAGCCAATCGATAGCGGGGGCTAGCTCCTACGAGCAGTACTTC. Encoded protein: CASSQSIAGASSYEQYF.

The chain combines TRBV5-6 with TRBJ2-3, with 9 bases that match TRBD2. Trimming removed 3 bases from V and 4 bases from J; junction bases left unmatched: 12. CDR3 length: 17 residues. From germline, CDR1 is SGHDT and CDR2 YYEEEE. DNA of the CDR3: TGTGCCAGCAGCTCGGCTTGGCGGGGGGGCTGGGCAGATACGCAGTATTTT. Translating gives CASSSAWRGGWADTQYF.

The chain employs TRBV28 and TRBJ1-1, with D perhaps matching TRBD1 (5 bases). Germline CDR1 reads MDHEN; CDR2 reads SYDVKM. V gave up 6 bases and J gave up 5 bases, with 10 bases separating them. The CDR3 loop spans 12 amino acids. CDR3 sequence (DNA): TGTGCCAGCAGCGGGGGTAGTACTGAAGCTTTCTTT. This gives the protein CASSGGSTEAFF.